This T cell receptor beta chain stems from a study of vaccination effects on CD4 cells after COVID-19. V dropped 0 bases and J dropped 7 bases, with 29 bases sitting between them. Germline values: CDR1 SGHDT, CDR2 YYEEEE. This CDR3 is 19 amino acids long. Some clones are missing from TCRdb's copy, which holds only in-frame ones; the method was immunoSEQ multiplex PCR. The sample gives 68,000 or so clones, about four fifths of which show up once; less than 15% is in the top ten. Under the ViraFEST assay, PBMC were stimulated with viral peptide pools so that antigen-specific CD4+ T cells expanded. Sequencing was performed afterwards. Following culture for more than 9 days, CD4+ T cells were isolated. The vaccine recipients had no prior SARS-CoV-2 infection, with negative nucleocapsid antibodies. Researchers swapped half the medium for IL-2 medium on both days 3 and 7. Concerning this clone: The antigen is not known.

The chain uses TRBV5-6 and TRBJ2-7; TRBD2 is a possible D gene (6 bases). The clonotype originates from a human donor who received a COVID-19 vaccine. Sequenced here: CD4+ T cells from PBMCs cultured with SARS-CoV-2 spike peptides, sampled before COVID-19 vaccination. The CDR3 DNA sequence: TGTGCCAGCAGCTTGGGCGGGGACGTATGGACAACTCGAGAAAGGGAGCAGTACGTC. Amino acid sequence: CASSLGGDVWTTREREQYV.